Described below is a single T cell receptor beta chain sequence and its context. The antigen remains unidentified. Germline assignment: CDR1 SNHLY and CDR2 FYNNEI. The CDR3 length is 12 residues. This record belongs to a study of monozygotic twins with inflammatory bowel disease. General study results and limits: The study found lower TCRbeta diversity (inverse Simpson) in IBD patients than in healthy co-twins.

Approximately 4,000 ng of total RNA went into each TCR library. The unique tags termed UMIs, each holding a 6-nucleotide sample barcode, were added by means of template switching. TCRdb re-called the 5' RACE reads and shows each CDR3 protein once, DNA omitted. This sample's table has 300,000 to 400,000 distinct CDR3 sequences. The sequencing sample was made of blood. This sequence originates from a human donor with ulcerative colitis or Crohn's disease, or a healthy co-twin of an affected twin (not recorded which). This sequence joins TRBV2 and TRBJ2-7. The CDR3 reads CASSEAYVGQYF.